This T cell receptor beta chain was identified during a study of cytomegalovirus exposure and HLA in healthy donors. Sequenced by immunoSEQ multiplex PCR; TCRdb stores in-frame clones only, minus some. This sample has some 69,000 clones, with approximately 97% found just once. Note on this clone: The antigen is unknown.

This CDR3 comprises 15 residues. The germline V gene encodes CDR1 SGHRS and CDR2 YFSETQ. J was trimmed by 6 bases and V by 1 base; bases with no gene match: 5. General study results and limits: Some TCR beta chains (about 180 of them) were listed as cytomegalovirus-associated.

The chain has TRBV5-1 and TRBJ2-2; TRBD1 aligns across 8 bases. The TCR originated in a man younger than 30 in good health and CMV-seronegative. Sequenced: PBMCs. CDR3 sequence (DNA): TGCGCCAGCAGCTTGTCGACAGGGGATGCCGGGGAGCTGTTTTTT. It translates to CASSLSTGDAGELFF.